In its sample, the clone carrying this T cell receptor beta chain was seen once. This specimen belongs to a study of blood T cell repertoires in COVID-19. Study at large: Sample material is recorded as cDNA or gDNA derived from T cells, B-cell-depleted T cells, or PBMCs.

Participants reported their clinical history, and cohort assignment relied on those reports. Exposed study participants had met a COVID-19 case within 2 weeks before entry. Original processing methods: Reference gene primers were amplified, and this amplification served to estimate nucleated cell counts. Sequenced by immunoSEQ multiplex PCR; TCRdb stores in-frame clones only, minus some. That table gives V, J and clone size, and the DNA gave D and trimming. The data show 130,000 to 150,000 clones, roughly 89% seen once. The V and J ends lost 4 bases and 8 bases respectively, with 9 bases between them. This CDR3 is built from 12 residues. Germline-derived CDR1 and CDR2 are LGHNA and YNFKEQ.

The TCR was taken from a woman aged 45-60 years who had been exposed to COVID-19. The rearrangement joins TRBV4-2 to TRBJ1-3, with D unresolved. Sequenced material: PBMCs or T cells enriched from blood (not recorded which). CDR3 protein: CASSPYADTIYF. The CDR3 nucleotides are TGTGCCAGCAGCCCCTACGCCGACACCATATATTTT.